This TCR beta chain was captured by sequencing in a study of T cell changes during pregnancy in multiple sclerosis. Profiled with immunoSEQ multiplex PCR; TCRdb holds only in-frame clones, not every one. This table has 60,000 to 65,000 clones, around 93% appearing once. This CDR3 has 16 residues. The ends lost 0 bases at V and 1 base at J; junction bases unmatched: 7. The receptor's source is a female donor with multiple sclerosis, enrolled in a pregnancy study. This sample comprised peripheral blood, obtained in the first trimester of pregnancy. J is TRBJ2-7 and V is TRBV5-3; TRBD2 agrees at 7 bases. TRBV5-3 is an ORF, and what it does is uncertain. This CDR3 is CARSLVTVGGSYEQYF. CDR3 bases: TGTGCCAGAAGCTTGGTCACTGTGGGAGGGTCCTACGAGCAGTACTTC.